The source of this T cell receptor (beta chain) is a study of blood T cell repertoires in COVID-19. Across the whole study: Specimens from acute and convalescent COVID-19 originated in the United States, Italy and Spain.

This clone has just one count. Germline assignment: CDR1 MNHNS and CDR2 SASEGT. CDR3 size: 17 residues. After removal of 1 base from V and 5 bases from J, the junction contained 13 bases not matched to a gene. Measured with immunoSEQ multiplex PCR; TCRdb has only the in-frame clones, and not every one. The sample has over 70,000 clones, approximately 80% seen once. The chain carries TRBV6-1 and TRBJ1-2; 7 nucleotides align to TRBD1. Sequencing was done on a sample of peripheral blood. This TCR derives from an elderly woman with acute or convalescent COVID-19. This CDR3 reads CASSEGPVLTGVYGYTF. CDR3 nucleotide sequence: TGTGCCAGCAGTGAAGGGCCAGTACTAACAGGGGTATATGGCTACACCTTC.